The following is a T cell receptor beta chain sequence with its context. The target antigen is unknown. This entry comes from a study of T cell responses to AZD1222 COVID-19 vaccine. The method was immunoSEQ multiplex PCR; TCRdb's version includes in-frame clones alone and lacks a portion of them. The sample records tens of thousands of clones, 75% to 90% being singletons. The germline V gene encodes CDR1 SGHVS and CDR2 FNYEAQ. The CDR3 consists of 15 residues. Trimming took 0 bases from V and 5 from J, leaving 10 bases between them. Regarding the study as a whole: Donors, mostly white British, included more females; clonal diversity was possibly underestimated.

This chain links TRBV7-6 with TRBJ1-4, with D possibly being TRBD1 (6 bases). This clonotype was sampled from an adult in good health. The material was peripheral blood, obtained on day 0 of AZD1222 vaccination. CDR3 nucleotide sequence: TGTGCCAGCAGCTTAGCGACAGGCCAGAATGAAAAACTGTTTTTT. Translating gives CASSLATGQNEKLFF.